The sequence of this T cell receptor beta chain was determined in a study of Ad26.COV2.S vaccination and SARS-CoV-2 variants. TCRdb's copy holds only in-frame clones and misses some; the assay was immunoSEQ multiplex PCR. Of 400,000 to 450,000 clones in the sample, roughly 90% were seen once. Germline-derived CDR1 and CDR2 are SGHKS and YYEKEE (reference sequence). Trimming at V came to 0 bases and at J to 2 bases, leaving 2 bases not matched to a gene. The CDR3 has 14 residues. Described treatment: over 15 received Ad26.COV2.S at low or high dose, single or two shots; roughly five received placebo; per-sample allocation not given. On day 63 after the first injection, vaccine and placebo recipients gave samples.

The chain combines TRBV5-5 with TRBJ2-7; 7 bases align to TRBD2. This material consisted of peripheral blood, taken in a trial of Ad26.COV2.S vaccine versus placebo. This receptor was identified in a person between 18 and 65 years old who received the Ad26.COV2.S COVID-19 vaccine or a placebo. CDR3 nucleotides: TGTGCCAGCAGCTTGGCTGGGAGGGCCTACGAGCAGTACTTC. It yields the protein CASSLAGRAYEQYF. The whole variable domain, filled in from reference TRBV5-5 and TRBJ2-7, reads DAGVTQSPTHLIKTRGQQVTLRCSPISGHKSVSWYQQVLGQGPQFIFQYYEKEERGRGNFPDRFSARQFPNYSSELNVNALLLGDSALYLCASSLAGRAYEQYFGPGTRLTVT.